This T cell receptor (beta chain) was recovered during a study of blood T cell repertoires in COVID-19. Study overall: PBMCs, B-cell-depleted T cells, or T cells were the source of the cDNA or gDNA that made up the material.

In the authors' workflow: The authors estimated nucleated cell counts from reference gene primer amplification. TCRdb's table, derived via immunoSEQ multiplex PCR, lists solely in-frame clones and lacks some. That table is the source of V, J and clone size, and D and trimming were worked out from the DNA. The table includes 120,000 to 150,000 clones, roughly four fifths detected once. The participants were between roughly 18 and 100 years old and came from about two dozen US areas. Assignments of participants to cohorts depended upon their own reported clinical history. This CDR3 region has 16 residues. Trimming took 4 bases from V and 4 from J, leaving 17 bases between them. Germline V lookup: CDR1 MDHEN, CDR2 SYDVKM.

V gene TRBV28 combines with J gene TRBJ1-3, with D unclear. The sample taken for sequencing was PBMCs or T cells enriched from blood (not recorded which). This sequence originates from a woman aged 18-29 years who had been exposed to COVID-19. CDR3 coding DNA: TGTGCCAGCAGTTCCCCTCGGGTGAGGGTGGGAAACACCATATATTTT. Its translation is CASSSPRVRVGNTIYF.